Sequencing of this TCR beta chain was carried out in a study of T cell responses to AZD1222 COVID-19 vaccine. Whole-study findings and limits: Per reports, nearly half of all spike-specific TCRs target regions that are unmutated in variants. Just six AZD1222 recipients tested seropositive at baseline. Dominant CD4 TCR responses targeted spike regions 160-218 and 743-854.

With regard to this clone: What it recognizes is unknown.

Method: immunoSEQ multiplex PCR; TCRdb's copy keeps in-frame clones and lacks some. The repertoire includes about 150,000 clones, about 92% of them detected once, and approximately 3.5% sits in the top ten. Combined were second doses at about 4 or about 12 weeks. Source: peripheral blood, taken 28 days after the second AZD1222 dose. The TCR was taken from an adult who received the AZD1222 COVID-19 vaccine.

The CDR3 reads CATSDLNREGSESYTF. The CDR3 region has the DNA TGTGCCACCAGTGATTTGAACCGGGAGGGCTCGGAGAGCTACACCTTC. The chain couples TRBV24-1 to TRBJ1-2, with D hard to call. This CDR3 contains 16 residues. V lost 0 bases to trimming and J lost 9 bases, with 19 bases between them. Per germline, CDR1 KGHDR and CDR2 SFDVKD.